This T cell receptor (beta chain) was documented in a study of cytomegalovirus exposure and HLA in healthy donors (dated by TCRdb to 2017 to 2019). For context, the study as a whole: According to an earlier analysis of several hundred of the donors, some 170 million T cells yielded roughly 110 million unique TCR beta sequences and around 300 Gb of sequence data. Approximately 300 gigabases of sequencing data and roughly 81 million unique TCR sequences made up an early release that covered several hundred HLA-typed donors. Among the roughly 410 genotyped donors, around 79% belonged to the genetic ancestry cluster associated with self-reported Caucasian donors. The study was designed to test whether signatures of past pathogen exposure could be identified by cataloging public T cell receptors. The T cell repertoires of 666 subjects were profiled by immunosequencing and related to cytomegalovirus serostatus. A separate validation cohort of 100 to 150 different subjects was used in addition to the roughly 670-subject first cohort. To predict cytomegalovirus infection status, the study brought together high-throughput TCR immunosequencing, statistical association of individual TCRs with disease status, and machine learning. In a later analysis, previously published TCR beta repertoires from 670 or so donors were re-analyzed and high-resolution HLA genotyping was added so that TCR occurrence patterns could be studied. The later analysis used no new phenotypic data to find candidate immune exposures, relying instead on TCR beta sequences and their occurrence across donors. An earlier analysis of 587 of the donors used high-throughput TCR beta sequencing to judge whether each TCR beta V gene segment behaved as functional or pseudogenic. Donor age, sex, ethnicity and CMV serostatus were collected together with the repertoire data. Genome-wide SNP genotypes for about 65% of the 666 donors were used in a later genetic analysis, which treated that subset as a discovery cohort. Every repertoire in the discovery cohort had been generated on one and the same sequencing platform. Class I and class II HLA loci were covered by the typing at four-digit resolution. The number of donors typed differed by locus, with roughly 629-640 for A, B, C, DRB1 and DQB1, more than 500 for DQA1, some 570 for DPA1, and some 440 for DPB1. About 5 DR-DQ haplotypes were handled as single units for association and clustering, since linkage in the cohort was strong. Among some 400 genotyped donors of the cohort, an average of around 240,000 unique TCR beta nucleotide sequences was sequenced per donor, of which about 18% were non-productive. General study outcomes and caveats: The presence/absence analyses assumed that sequencing depth was roughly uniform across donors, and that assumption may not be true. In a later analysis, HLA-associated TCR beta chains showed more clonal expansion and lower generation probabilities than non-associated chains that were equally common. In a later analysis, several top co-occurrence clusters were reported to appear linked to parvovirus B19, influenza, CMV and Epstein-Barr virus. The classifier was reported to diagnose cytomegalovirus status with high specificity and sensitivity in both the original and validation cohorts. A later analysis associated 16,951 TCR beta sequences with specific HLA alleles at a false discovery rate of 0.05. The study listed 150 to 200 TCR beta chains as associated with cytomegalovirus. According to a later genetic analysis, donors in an Asian-associated ancestry cluster had fewer N-insertions in productive TCRs than the approximately 700-donor mean. Most TCR sequences were observed very rarely across donors, whereas some public TCRs were present in many individuals. Linkage disequilibrium might explain the correlated functional status among segregating V segments, but an unknown experimental factor could not be excluded. The authors suggested that the approach could potentially be generalized to other disease states and immunological phenotypes. In vitro tests confirmed that a few of the cytomegalovirus-associated TCR beta chains recognize cytomegalovirus antigens. A later genetic analysis associated a missense DCLRE1C variant with V-gene and J-gene trimming of TCR beta chains, and an independent cohort replicated the association. Most CMV-associated TCR beta chains appeared to be HLA-restricted in a later analysis, and the HLA associations seemed to be driven largely by CMV exposure. In a later analysis, the rate of TCR association differed among HLA loci, with DRB1 alleles having the most associated TCRs and HLA-C alleles having the fewest. CMV serostatus was the only immune exposure information available for the cohort. When HLA alleles, especially DR and DQ, strongly co-occurred, attributing TCR associations to individual alleles was difficult. In an earlier analysis of about 600 of the donors, most TCR beta V segments appeared in productive rearrangements about 87% or about 30% of the time, broadly matching IMGT annotations. The sequencing pipeline was judged likely to have produced a cluster of highly shared sequence variants as a technical artifact. Some 15 rarely observed V segments, including chromosome 9 orphons, were excluded from the earlier analysis of some 590 of the donors because counts were too low. Because HLA typing was unavailable for some donors at each locus, only the typed subset was used in association tests. Because the 87-base-pair reads could not distinguish some IMGT-functional V segments, including TRBV6-2 and TRBV6-3, those segments were excluded. A further reported finding was that TCR beta sequences accurately predicted the HLA-A and HLA-B alleles for most subjects in the first cohort. In this cohort, only TCR beta chains were sequenced, and detectable features were limited by the absence of alpha or paired-chain data.

Library generation was performed with the immunoSEQ multiplex PCR assay. A mixture of 60 forward primers for TCR Vbeta segments and 13 reverse primers for TCR Jbeta segments was used in the multiplex PCR. The CDR3 region of rearranged TCR beta genes was amplified from genomic DNA with a multiplex PCR assay. The Illumina HiSeq System was used to sequence the amplified TCR beta libraries as 87-base-pair reads. For the original study's pipeline: Across the 500 to 750 repertoires, a later analysis counted 75 million to 90 million unique TCR beta chains, some 11 million of which were shared by at least two donors. Raw reads were error-corrected and collapsed into unique sequences with a nearest-neighbor algorithm that merged closely related sequences to remove PCR and sequencing errors. To assign V, D and J gene segments, CDR3 sequences were aligned to IMGT reference sequences. For a sequence to be retained, a match of at least six nucleotides was required to both a V gene segment and a J gene segment. Rearrangements were classified as productive when the CDR3 lacked stop codons and remained in frame with V and J, and all other rearrangements were classified as non-productive. Following IMGT convention, CDR3 was defined as the stretch from the second conserved V-encoded cysteine to the conserved J-encoded phenylalanine. In an earlier analysis of approximately 590 of the donors, sequences lacking an unambiguous match to a single V gene segment were excluded. An earlier analysis of roughly 590 of the donors called V segments functional above 56.7% productive rearrangements and segregating when the between-donor standard deviation exceeded 5%. A statistical classification framework was built for diagnosing cytomegalovirus status from the catalog of TCR beta chain sequences. A later analysis assigned V and J genes by comparing TCR nucleotide sequences with IMGT/GENE-DB human TR gene sequences. The TCRdist pipeline was used in a later analysis to assign CDR3 sequences and most-parsimonious VDJ recombination scenarios. A later analysis defined each TCR beta chain by its CDR3 amino acid sequence plus V-gene family, and excluded reads lacking a unique V-gene family. A later analysis removed 450 to 600 highly shared, low-generation-probability nucleotide sequences to deal with suspected cross-contamination and a sequencing artifact. In a later analysis, a clonal expansion index was calculated for each public chain from normalized within-repertoire ranks of inferred template counts. In a later analysis, generation probabilities were computed using a VDJ recombination model fitted to out-of-frame rearrangements, and the results were checked against IGoR. A later analysis scored TCR-TCR, TCR-HLA and TCR-CMV co-occurrence with hypergeometric tests, applying a repertoire-size bias correction to TCR pairs. In a later analysis, false discovery rates were estimated by permuting HLA or CMV assignments 20 times. In a later analysis, co-occurring TCRs were grouped using DBSCAN, with TCRdist sequence similarity added in when clustering inside HLA-allele-positive subsets. For co-occurrence clustering, repertoires with fewer than 30,000 or more than 120,000 public chains were excluded, along with 5 or 6 repertoires with anomalous nucleotide sharing. TCRdb retrieved this table from immuneACCESS and kept in-frame rearrangements only. Not all clones are present; in checked studies, unresolved V genes account for under half, and no reason is known for the remainder. For V, J and clone size, that table is used; D and trimming come from the DNA. This sample has around 100,000 clones in its table, and roughly four fifths of those were observed once. Approximately 3.7% of the sample lies in the top ten.

The germline V gene yields SGHNT for CDR1 and YENEEA for CDR2. V is shortened by 3 bases, J by 7 bases, and the region joining them spans 10 bases. Measured from the cysteine to the phenylalanine, the CDR3 is 13 residues long. The retained sequence is limited to the CDR3, 39 bases, with the frame set at the first base. The cohort consisted of fewer than 700 healthy bone marrow donors. All cohort members were sampled while nominally healthy, although unrecorded immune exposures were likely present. The donor was CMV seropositive and belonged to the group of 250 to 300 seropositive cohort members. Every donor gave a peripheral blood sample, and the peripheral blood mononuclear cells from that sample were used for TCR beta sequencing. Genomic DNA was extracted from the blood cell samples with the Qiagen DNeasy Blood Extraction Kit. As for this clone: No cognate antigen has been identified for it. No clone much larger than this one lies a single base away; base qualities are absent.

The chain is assembled from TRBV11-3 and TRBJ2-1; the D gene is perhaps TRBD1, from 6 matching bases. Material: PBMCs. This receptor was taken from a female donor in good health and CMV-seropositive. The CDR3: CASSFQGGNEQFF. The DNA sequence follows: TGTGCCAGCAGCTTTCAAGGGGGAAATGAGCAGTTCTTC.